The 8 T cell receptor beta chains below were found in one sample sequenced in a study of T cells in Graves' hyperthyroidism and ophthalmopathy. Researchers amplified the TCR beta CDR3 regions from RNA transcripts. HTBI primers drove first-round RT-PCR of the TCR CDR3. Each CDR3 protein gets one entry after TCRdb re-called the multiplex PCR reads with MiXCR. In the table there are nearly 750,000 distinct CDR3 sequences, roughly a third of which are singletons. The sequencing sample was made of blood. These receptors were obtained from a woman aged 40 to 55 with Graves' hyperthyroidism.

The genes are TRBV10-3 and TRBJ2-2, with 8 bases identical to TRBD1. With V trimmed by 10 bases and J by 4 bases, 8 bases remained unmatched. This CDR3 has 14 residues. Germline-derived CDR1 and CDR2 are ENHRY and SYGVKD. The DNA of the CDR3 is TGTGCCACAACGAGGACAGGGCGCACCGGGGAGCTGTTTTTT. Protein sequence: CATTRTGRTGELFF.

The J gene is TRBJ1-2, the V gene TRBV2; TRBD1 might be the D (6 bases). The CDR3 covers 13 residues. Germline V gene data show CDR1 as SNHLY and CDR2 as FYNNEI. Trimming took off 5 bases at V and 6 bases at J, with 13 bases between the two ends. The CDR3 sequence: CASSSQGMDGYTF. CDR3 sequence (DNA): TGTGCCAGCAGTAGTCAGGGGATGGATGGCTACACCTTC.

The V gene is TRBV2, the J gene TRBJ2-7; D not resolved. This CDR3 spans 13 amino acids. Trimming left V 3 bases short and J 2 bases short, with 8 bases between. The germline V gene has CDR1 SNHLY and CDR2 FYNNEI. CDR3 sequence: CASSEVGTYEQYF. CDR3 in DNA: TGTGCCAGCAGTGAGGTGGGAACCTACGAGCAGTACTTC.

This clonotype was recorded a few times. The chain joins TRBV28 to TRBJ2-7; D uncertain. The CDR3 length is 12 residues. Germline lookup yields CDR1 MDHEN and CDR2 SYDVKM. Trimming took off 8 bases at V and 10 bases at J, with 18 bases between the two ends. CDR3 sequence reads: CASRLLGTPQYF. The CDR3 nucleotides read TGTGCCAGCCGCTTGCTAGGCACTCCCCAGTACTTC. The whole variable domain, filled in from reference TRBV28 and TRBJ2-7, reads DVKVTQSSRYLVKRTGEKVFLECVQDMDHENMFWYRQDPGLGLRLIYFSYDVKMKEKGDIPEGYSVSREKKERFSLILESASTNQTSMYLCASRLLGTPQYFGPGTRLTVT.

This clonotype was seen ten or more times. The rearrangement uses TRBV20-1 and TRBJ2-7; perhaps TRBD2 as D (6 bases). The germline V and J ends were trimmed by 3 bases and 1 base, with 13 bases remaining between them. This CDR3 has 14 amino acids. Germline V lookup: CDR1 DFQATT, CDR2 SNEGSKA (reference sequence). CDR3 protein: CSASYGSCSYEQYF. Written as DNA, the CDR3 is TGCAGTGCTAGTTACGGGAGTTGTTCCTACGAGCAGTACTTC.

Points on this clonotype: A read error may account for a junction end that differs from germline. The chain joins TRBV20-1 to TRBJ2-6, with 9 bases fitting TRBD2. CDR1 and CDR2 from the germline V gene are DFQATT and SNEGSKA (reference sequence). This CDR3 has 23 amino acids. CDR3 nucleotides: TGCAGTGCTAGAGGAATGGTACGGGGGGTAGCGGGAGCCTCTGACTCTGGGGCCAACGTCCTGGCTTTC. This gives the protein CSARGMVRGVAGASDSGANVLAF.

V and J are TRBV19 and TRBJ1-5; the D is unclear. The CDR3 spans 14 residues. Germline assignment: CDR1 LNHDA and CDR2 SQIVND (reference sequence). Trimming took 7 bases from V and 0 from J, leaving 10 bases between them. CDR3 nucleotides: TGTGCCAGTACAACACAGCATAGCAATCAGCCCCAGCATTTT. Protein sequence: CASTTQHSNQPQHF. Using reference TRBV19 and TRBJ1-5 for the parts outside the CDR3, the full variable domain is DGGITQSPKYLFRKEGQNVTLSCEQNLNHDAMYWYRQDPGQGLRLIYYSQIVNDFQKGDIAEGYSVSREKKESFPLTVTSAQKNPTAFYLCASTTQHSNQPQHFGDGTRLSIL.

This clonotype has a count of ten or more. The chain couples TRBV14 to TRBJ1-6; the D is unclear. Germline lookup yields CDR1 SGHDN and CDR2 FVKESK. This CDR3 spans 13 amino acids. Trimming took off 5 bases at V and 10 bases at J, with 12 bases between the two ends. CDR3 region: CASSWTAKSPLHF. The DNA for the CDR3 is TGTGCCAGCAGCTGGACCGCGAAATCACCCCTCCACTTT.